These 32 T cell receptor beta chains came from one sample sequenced in a study of blood T cell repertoires in COVID-19. Sequencing used immunoSEQ multiplex PCR; TCRdb keeps in-frame clones, though not all of them. The sample has about 200,000 clones, 86% seen once. Sample: PBMCs or T cells enriched from blood (not recorded which). Receptor source: a woman aged 25 to 39 who had been exposed to COVID-19.

Concerning this clone: The identical CDR3 is also encoded by other nucleotide sequences in the sample. The chain is built from TRBV7-8 and TRBJ1-3; TRBD1 agrees at 7 bases. V was pared by 3 bases and J by 1 base, with 3 bases of the junction left unmatched. This CDR3 comprises 15 residues. Germline CDR1 reads SGHVS; CDR2 reads FQNEAQ. CDR3 DNA: TGTGCCAGCAGCTTGGCAGGGGGATCTGGAAACACCATATATTTT. This gives the protein CASSLAGGSGNTIYF.

This chain connects TRBV6-2 or TRBV6-3 to TRBJ2-7; 8 bases line up with TRBD2. Looked up from germline, CDR1 is MNHEY and CDR2 is SVGEGT. Trimming removed 6 bases from V and 0 bases from J; junction bases left unmatched: 4. The CDR3 extends over 14 amino acids. CDR3 coding DNA: TGTGCCAGCAGCCGCCTAGCGGGCTCCTACGAGCAGTACTTC. This encodes CASSRLAGSYEQYF.

The chain recombines TRBV5-6 with TRBJ2-1; the match to TRBD2 covers 10 bases. The CDR3 contains 15 residues. Germline trimming cut 3 bases from V and 5 bases from J; bases unmatched to any gene: 5. Germline-derived CDR1 and CDR2 are SGHDT and YYEEEE. The DNA of the CDR3 is TGTGCCAGCAGCTATGCTAGCGGGGGCCACAATGAGCAGTTCTTC. Residues: CASSYASGGHNEQFF.

V gene TRBV7-8 combines with J gene TRBJ1-6; no definite D call. The CDR3 is made up of 17 amino acids. The germline V and J ends were trimmed by 4 bases and 4 bases, with 17 bases remaining between them. Germline assignment: CDR1 SGHVS and CDR2 FQNEAQ. The CDR3 coding sequence is TGTGCCAGCAGCTCCTTAAGATCAGTGGTGTATAATTCACCCCTCCACTTT. Translating it yields CASSSLRSVVYNSPLHF.

This clone was seen once. The J gene is TRBJ1-2, the V gene TRBV6-1; TRBD1 is a possible D gene (5 bases). Per germline, CDR1 MNHNS and CDR2 SASEGT. The CDR3 contains 18 residues. V lost 1 base to trimming and J lost 4 bases, with 22 bases between them. CDR3 bases: TGTGCCAGCAGTGAAGGGGTTGCGGGGCGTTATATGGGCTATGGCTACACCTTC. This translates into CASSEGVAGRYMGYGYTF.

The chain uses TRBV15 and TRBJ1-4, with D possibly TRBD1 on 5 matching bases. CDR1 and CDR2 (germline): LNHNV, YYDKDF (reference sequence). This CDR3 comprises 19 residues. V was pared by 0 bases and J by 8 bases, with 25 bases between. The CDR3 sequence: CATSRDLGRDRWSREKLFF. The DNA for the CDR3 is TGTGCCACCAGCAGAGATTTGGGCAGGGATAGGTGGTCTAGAGAAAAACTGTTTTTT.

The rearrangement uses TRBV9 and TRBJ1-1, with a weak D call TRBD1 (6 bases). In germline, CDR1 is SGDLS, CDR2 YYNGEE. CDR3 length equals 14 residues. Trimming shortened V by 4 bases and J by 6 bases, and 16 bases separated the two germline ends. The CDR3 loop is CASSTRQDQPEAFF. For the CDR3, the DNA is TGTGCCAGCAGCACCCGACAGGACCAGCCTGAAGCTTTCTTT.

The J gene is TRBJ2-5, the V gene TRBV7-9, with unresolved D. V lost 6 bases, J lost 3 bases, and 17 bases lay in between. This CDR3 has 15 amino acids. Germline CDR1 SEHNR, CDR2 FQNEAQ (reference sequence). The CDR3 loop is CASRPTNDVKETQYF. The CDR3 nucleotides are TGTGCCAGCAGGCCCACAAACGATGTAAAAGAGACCCAGTACTTC.

V usage is TRBV5-1 and J usage is TRBJ1-3; TRBD1 might be the D (6 bases). This CDR3 comprises 15 residues. The V gene's germline CDR1 is SGHRS and CDR2 YFSETQ. Trimming removed 4 bases from V and 0 bases from J, with 11 bases in between. The CDR3 nucleotides read TGCGCCAGCAGCAGGGGACAAATCTCTGGAAACACCATATATTTT. This gives the protein CASSRGQISGNTIYF.

The chain is built from TRBV2 and TRBJ1-5; TRBD1 matches at 8 bases. This CDR3 is 16 amino acids long. Germline values: CDR1 SNHLY, CDR2 FYNNEI. Trimming cost V 6 bases and J 2 bases; bases outside gene matches: 9. Here the CDR3 reads CASSTGTGPGNQPQHF. CDR3 coding DNA: TGTGCCAGCAGCACTGGGACAGGTCCTGGCAATCAGCCCCAGCATTTT.

As regards this clone: Germline is not matched at one junction end, which may reflect a read error. The V call is TRBV7-7, the J call TRBJ2-5; 8 positions agree with TRBD2. This CDR3 contains 15 residues. Germline V gene lookup returns CDR1 SSHAT and CDR2 FNYEAQ (reference sequence). The CDR3 coding sequence is TGTGCTAGCAGCCGCCTCGGGGGGGTGCAAGAGACCCAGTACTTC. It specifies CASSRLGGVQETQYF.

The chain couples TRBV5-5 to TRBJ2-7, with TRBD1 as a possible D gene (5 bases). CDR1 SGHKS and CDR2 YYEKEE come from the germline V gene (reference sequence). The CDR3 runs 14 residues. Trimming left V 1 base short and J 0 bases short, with 8 bases between. The CDR3 DNA reads TGTGCCAGCAGCTTGAATCAGGGCTCCTACGAGCAGTACTTC. Translated: CASSLNQGSYEQYF. The whole variable domain, remainder taken from reference TRBV5-5 and TRBJ2-7, is DAGVTQSPTHLIKTRGQQVTLRCSPISGHKSVSWYQQVLGQGPQFIFQYYEKEERGRGNFPDRFSARQFPNYSSELNVNALLLGDSALYLCASSLNQGSYEQYFGPGTRLTVT.

The chain carries TRBV6-2 or TRBV6-3 and TRBJ2-3; 11 nucleotides align to TRBD2. This CDR3 is built from 17 residues. V shed 4 bases and J 0 bases; nucleotides not matched to a gene: 6. The germline V gene has CDR1 MNHEY and CDR2 SVGEGT. The CDR3 loop is CASSSYLAGGSTDTQYF. The CDR3 nucleotides read TGTGCCAGCAGTTCCTACTTAGCGGGGGGGAGCACAGATACGCAGTATTTT.

This sequence joins TRBV9 and TRBJ1-2; 9 bases are a match to TRBD1. With V trimmed by 3 bases and J by 4 bases, 16 bases remained unmatched. Germline V gene sequence: CDR1 SGDLS, CDR2 YYNGEE. This CDR3 has 18 residues. The CDR3, as DNA: TGTGCCAGCAGCGGCTCCCGGGACAGGGCGCGGGGGGCCTATGGCTACACCTTC. Translated, it gives CASSGSRDRARGAYGYTF. The full variable domain, completed using reference TRBV9 and TRBJ1-2, is DSGVTQTPKHLITATGQRVTLRCSPRSGDLSVYWYQQSLDQGLQFLIQYYNGEERAKGNILERFSAQQFPDLHSELNLSSLELGDSALYFCASSGSRDRARGAYGYTFGSGTRLTVV.

The J gene is TRBJ2-7, the V gene TRBV27, with 10 bases identical to TRBD1. Unmatched junction bases numbered 5, after V lost 3 bases and J lost 0 bases. This CDR3 has 16 residues. The germline gives CDR1 MNHEY, CDR2 SMNVEV (reference sequence). This CDR3 reads CASSLLGTGDSYEQYF. In DNA, the CDR3 is TGTGCCAGCAGTTTGCTCGGGACAGGGGACTCCTACGAGCAGTACTTC.

The chain links TRBV10-3 to TRBJ2-7; D is perhaps TRBD1 (6 bases). The length of the CDR3 is 19 residues. Trimming removed 0 bases from V and 0 bases from J, with 21 bases in between. Germline CDR1 is ENHRY and CDR2 is SYGVKD. The CDR3 sequence is CAISESGHSPAKPSYEQYF. DNA of the CDR3: TGTGCCATCAGTGAGTCGGGACACTCTCCGGCAAAGCCCTCCTACGAGCAGTACTTC.

V is TRBV27 and J is TRBJ1-2; D perhaps matches TRBD1 (5 bases). Trimming removed 5 bases at V and 4 bases at J, with 20 bases between. The CDR3 runs 16 residues. CDR1 and CDR2 from the germline V gene are MNHEY and SMNVEV (reference sequence). CDR3 region: CASSKTAGDWVYGYTF. CDR3 sequence (DNA): TGTGCCAGCAGTAAAACGGCGGGGGATTGGGTCTATGGCTACACCTTC.

This rearrangement joins TRBV27 to TRBJ2-1, with TRBD2 matching 7 bases. CDR3 length equals 15 residues. The V segment lost 6 bases and the J segment 3 bases; nucleotides outside the gene matches: 8. CDR1 MNHEY and CDR2 SMNVEV come from the germline V gene (reference sequence). Written as DNA, the CDR3 is TGTGCCAGCAGGCCGAGGAGCGGGGACTACAATGAGCAGTTCTTC. Its protein product is CASRPRSGDYNEQFF.

This clone was recorded a few times. J is TRBJ2-1 and V is TRBV2, with 11 nucleotides matching TRBD2. CDR1 is SNHLY and CDR2 is FYNNEI in the germline V gene. The J segment lost 12 bases and the V segment lost 6 bases, leaving 13 bases of the junction unmatched. This CDR3 has 15 amino acids. CDR3 DNA sequence: TGTGCCAGCAGCGCGACTAGCGGGGCGATTGTGGTGCAGTTCTTC. This codes for CASSATSGAIVVQFF.

The V call is TRBV19, the J call TRBJ1-5; D ambiguous. Trimming shortened V by 8 bases and J by 4 bases, and 15 bases separated the two germline ends. From germline, CDR1 is LNHDA and CDR2 SQIVND (reference sequence). The CDR3 sequence is 14 residues long. CDR3 nucleotide sequence: TGTGCCAGTGCCGAGGAGGGATGGAATCAGCCCCAGCATTTT. It yields the protein CASAEEGWNQPQHF.

The chain links TRBV5-1 to TRBJ2-6; D perhaps matches TRBD1 (6 bases). V was cut by 1 base and J by 1 base, with 6 bases left in between. The CDR3 covers 15 residues. The germline CDR1 and CDR2 sequences are SGHRS and YFSETQ. CDR3 sequence (DNA): TGCGCCAGCAGCTTGAGGGGGTCTGGGGCCAACGTCCTGACTTTC. Residues: CASSLRGSGANVLTF.

This clone was seen just once. The chain is built from TRBV21-1 and TRBJ1-1; the DNA was not compared with TRBD1, the D call given in the table. TRBV21-1 is shown as a pseudogene. The length of the CDR3 is 18 residues. The CDR3 coding sequence is TGTGCCAGCAGCGAAGAGTCCCGGGACAGGGAAACTTTCACTGAAGCTTTCTTT. Its protein product is CASSEESRDRETFTEAFF.

This sequence joins TRBV30 and TRBJ1-1; D gene unclear. Trimming stripped 7 bases from V and 5 bases from J, with 17 bases between. The CDR3 length is 13 residues. Germline V gives CDR1 GTSNPN, CDR2 SVGIG (reference sequence). The CDR3 DNA reads as TGTGCCTTCTCTAGGTCTCTATCGACTGAAGCTTTCTTT. It encodes CAFSRSLSTEAFF.

This clone was seen a handful of times. This chain uses TRBV9 with TRBJ2-3; 9 positions match TRBD2. V shed 5 bases, J shed 3 bases, and the junction held 13 bases outside the gene matches. The CDR3 spans 17 residues. Per germline, CDR1 SGDLS and CDR2 YYNGEE. Here the CDR3 DNA reads TGTGCCAGCAGTCTTTCTGGCGGGGGGGGTTATACAGATACGCAGTATTTT. It is translated as CASSLSGGGGYTDTQYF.

This clone appeared many times. The chain employs TRBV28 and TRBJ2-3; no reliable D call. Germline lookup yields CDR1 MDHEN and CDR2 SYDVKM. This CDR3 region has 13 residues. With 3 bases removed from V and 2 bases from J, the gap between germline ends came to 6 bases. The CDR3: CASSFAYTDTQYF. CDR3 DNA sequence: TGTGCCAGCAGTTTTGCCTACACAGATACGCAGTATTTT.

The CDR3 loop is CASSLVGGTSAGELFF. CDR3 in DNA: TGTGCCAGCAGCTTGGTCGGGGGGACATCGGCCGGGGAGCTGTTTTTT. V and J are TRBV5-5 and TRBJ2-2, with a weak D call TRBD2 (7 bases). In germline, CDR1 is SGHKS, CDR2 YYEKEE (reference sequence). The CDR3 is made up of 16 amino acids. The ends were cut back, 0 bases at V and 6 bases at J, with 15 bases in the middle. The full variable domain, rest sourced from reference TRBV5-5 and TRBJ2-2, is DAGVTQSPTHLIKTRGQQVTLRCSPISGHKSVSWYQQVLGQGPQFIFQYYEKEERGRGNFPDRFSARQFPNYSSELNVNALLLGDSALYLCASSLVGGTSAGELFFGEGSRLTVL.

This chain connects TRBV11-3 to TRBJ2-1; 8 bases map to TRBD2. V shed 1 base, J shed 6 bases, and the junction held 5 bases outside the gene matches. Per the germline V gene, CDR1 is SGHNT and CDR2 is YENEEA. The CDR3 has 15 residues. The CDR3 DNA reads as TGTGCCAGCAGCTTAGCGGGGGGGTCATTCAATGAGCAGTTCTTC. Protein: CASSLAGGSFNEQFF.

A single count supports this clone. For the CDR3, the DNA is TGTGCCAGCAGCCAAGACCGCGGGGGGGCCGAGACAGATACGCAGTATTTT. This sequence encodes CASSQDRGGAETDTQYF. The gene calls are TRBV14 and TRBJ2-3; 9 nucleotides align to TRBD2. The CDR3 covers 17 residues. Trimming removed 0 bases from V and 3 bases from J; junction bases left unmatched: 7. Per the germline V gene, CDR1 is SGHDN and CDR2 is FVKESK. Based on the CDR3 plus reference TRBV14 and TRBJ2-3, the full variable domain is EAGVTQFPSHSVIEKGQTVTLRCDPISGHDNLYWYRRVMGKEIKFLLHFVKESKQDESGMPNNRFLAERTGGTYSTLKVQPAELEDSGVYFCASSQDRGGAETDTQYFGPGTRLTVL.

The CDR3 spells CASSQGPGNQPQHF. The CDR3 nucleotides read TGTGCCAGCAGCCAAGGGCCAGGCAATCAGCCCCAGCATTTT. The J gene is TRBJ1-5, the V gene TRBV3-1 (or the pseudogene TRBV3-2); D ambiguous. Germline CDR1 reads LGHDT; CDR2 reads YNNKEL (reference sequence). This CDR3 is 14 amino acids long. V shed 1 base and J shed 2 bases, with 6 bases lying between them.

V gene TRBV7-3 combines with J gene TRBJ1-2; D perhaps matches TRBD1 (5 bases). CDR3 length: 14 amino acids. From germline, CDR1 is SGHTA and CDR2 FQGTGA. Deletions cut 6 bases from V and 7 bases from J, with 18 bases between. The CDR3 sequence: CASRPETGTGGYTF. The CDR3 DNA reads TGTGCCAGCAGGCCCGAGACCGGGACTGGTGGCTACACCTTC. The full variable domain, completed using reference TRBV7-3 and TRBJ1-2, is GAGVSQTPSNKVTEKGKYVELRCDPISGHTALYWYRQSLGQGPEFLIYFQGTGAADDSGLPNDRFFAVRPEGSVSTLKIQRTERGDSAVYLCASRPETGTGGYTFGSGTRLTVV.

The chain couples TRBV12-3 or TRBV12-4 to TRBJ1-4; maybe TRBD1 (5 bases). V shed 3 bases and J shed 8 bases, with 10 bases lying between them. This CDR3 has 13 amino acids. The CDR3 is CASSFSGFEKLFF. The CDR3 DNA reads TGTGCCAGCAGTTTTTCAGGGTTCGAAAAACTGTTTTTT.

V gene TRBV12-5 combines with J gene TRBJ1-6; 7 bases are a match to TRBD1. Per germline, CDR1 LGHNT and CDR2 FRNRAP. This CDR3 comprises 14 residues. The V and J ends lost 5 bases and 10 bases, in that order; junction bases with no gene match: 8. CDR3 nucleotides: TGTGCTAGTGGTCTCGGACAGGTCAGATCACCCCTCCACTTT. This gives the protein CASGLGQVRSPLHF. The variable domain in full, completed from reference TRBV12-5 and TRBJ1-6, reads DARVTQTPRHKVTEMGQEVTMRCQPILGHNTVFWYRQTMMQGLELLAYFRNRAPLDDSGMPKDRFSAEMPDATLATLKIQPSEPRDSAVYFCASGLGQVRSPLHFGNGTRLTVT.